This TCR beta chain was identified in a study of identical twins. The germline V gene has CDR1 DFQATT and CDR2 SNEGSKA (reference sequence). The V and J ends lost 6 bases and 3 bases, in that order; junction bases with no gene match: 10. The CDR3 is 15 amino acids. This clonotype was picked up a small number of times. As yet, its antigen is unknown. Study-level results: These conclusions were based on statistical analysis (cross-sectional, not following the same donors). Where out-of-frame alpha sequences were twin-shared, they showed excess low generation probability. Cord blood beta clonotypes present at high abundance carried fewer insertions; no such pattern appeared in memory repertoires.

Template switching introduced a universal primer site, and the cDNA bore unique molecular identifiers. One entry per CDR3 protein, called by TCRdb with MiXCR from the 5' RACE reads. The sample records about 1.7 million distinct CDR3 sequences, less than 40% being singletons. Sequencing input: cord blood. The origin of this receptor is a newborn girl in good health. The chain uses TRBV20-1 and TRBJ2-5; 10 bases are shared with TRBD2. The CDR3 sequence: CSARGPSGSKETQYF. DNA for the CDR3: TGCAGTGCCCGCGGACCTAGCGGGAGCAAAGAGACCCAGTACTTC.